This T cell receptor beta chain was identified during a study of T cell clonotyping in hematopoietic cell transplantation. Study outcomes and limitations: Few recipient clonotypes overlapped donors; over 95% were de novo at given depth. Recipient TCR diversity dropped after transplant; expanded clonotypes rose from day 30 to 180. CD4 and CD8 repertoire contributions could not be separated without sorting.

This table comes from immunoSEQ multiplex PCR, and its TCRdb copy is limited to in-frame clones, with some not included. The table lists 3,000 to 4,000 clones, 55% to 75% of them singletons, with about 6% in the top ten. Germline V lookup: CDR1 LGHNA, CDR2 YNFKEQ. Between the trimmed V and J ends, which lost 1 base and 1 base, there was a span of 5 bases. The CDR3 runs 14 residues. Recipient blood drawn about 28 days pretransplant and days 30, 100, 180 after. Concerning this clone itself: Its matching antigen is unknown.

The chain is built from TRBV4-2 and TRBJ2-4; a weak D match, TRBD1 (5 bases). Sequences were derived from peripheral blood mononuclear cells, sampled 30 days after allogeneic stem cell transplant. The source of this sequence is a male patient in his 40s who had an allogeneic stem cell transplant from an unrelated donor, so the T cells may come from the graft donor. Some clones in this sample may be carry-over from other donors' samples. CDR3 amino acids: CASSQAGAKNIQYF. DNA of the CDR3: TGTGCCAGCAGCCAAGCAGGGGCCAAAAACATTCAGTACTTC.